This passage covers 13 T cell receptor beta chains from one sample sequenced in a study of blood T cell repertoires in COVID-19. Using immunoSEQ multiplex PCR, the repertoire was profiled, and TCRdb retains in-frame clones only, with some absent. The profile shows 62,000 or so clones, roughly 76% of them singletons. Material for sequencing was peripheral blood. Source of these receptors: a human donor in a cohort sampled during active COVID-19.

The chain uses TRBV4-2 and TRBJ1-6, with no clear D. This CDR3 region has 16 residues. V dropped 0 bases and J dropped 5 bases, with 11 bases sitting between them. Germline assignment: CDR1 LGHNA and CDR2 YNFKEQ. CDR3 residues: CASSQDLLVDNSPLHF. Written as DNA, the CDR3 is TGTGCCAGCAGCCAAGATCTTTTAGTAGATAATTCACCCCTCCACTTT.

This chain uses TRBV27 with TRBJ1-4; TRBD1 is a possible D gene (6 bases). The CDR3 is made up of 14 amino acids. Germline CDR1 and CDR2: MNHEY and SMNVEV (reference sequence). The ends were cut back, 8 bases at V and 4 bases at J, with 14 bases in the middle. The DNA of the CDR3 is TGTGCCAGCCGGCGGGGGGGCTATAATGAAAAACTGTTTTTT. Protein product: CASRRGGYNEKLFF.

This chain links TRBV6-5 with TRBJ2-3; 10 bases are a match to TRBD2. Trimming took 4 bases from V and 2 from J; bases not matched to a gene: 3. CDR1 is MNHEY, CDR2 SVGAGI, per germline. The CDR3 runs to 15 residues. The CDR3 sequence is CASSSGLANTDTQYF. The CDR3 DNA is TGTGCCAGCAGTTCGGGACTAGCGAACACAGATACGCAGTATTTT.

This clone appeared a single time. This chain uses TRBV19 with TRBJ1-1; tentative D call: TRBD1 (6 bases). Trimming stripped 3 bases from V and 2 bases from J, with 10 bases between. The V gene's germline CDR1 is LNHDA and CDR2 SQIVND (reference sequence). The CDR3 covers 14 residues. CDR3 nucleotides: TGTGCCAGTAGTATTGGACAGAAAAACACTGAAGCTTTCTTT. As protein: CASSIGQKNTEAFF. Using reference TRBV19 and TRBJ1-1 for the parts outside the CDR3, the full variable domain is DGGITQSPKYLFRKEGQNVTLSCEQNLNHDAMYWYRQDPGQGLRLIYYSQIVNDFQKGDIAEGYSVSREKKESFPLTVTSAQKNPTAFYLCASSIGQKNTEAFFGQGTRLTVV.

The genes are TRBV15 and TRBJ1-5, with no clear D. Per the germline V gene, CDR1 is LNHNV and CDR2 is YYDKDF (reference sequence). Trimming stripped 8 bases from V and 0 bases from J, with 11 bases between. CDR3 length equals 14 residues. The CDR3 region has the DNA TGTGCCACCGCGCGGCAGTATAGCAATCAGCCCCAGCATTTT. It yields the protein CATARQYSNQPQHF.

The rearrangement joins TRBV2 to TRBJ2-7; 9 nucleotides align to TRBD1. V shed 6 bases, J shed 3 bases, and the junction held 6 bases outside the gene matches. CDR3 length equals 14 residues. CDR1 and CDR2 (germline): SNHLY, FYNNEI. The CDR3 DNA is TGTGCCAGCAGGAAGGCGGGACAGGGCTACGAGCAGTACTTC. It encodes CASRKAGQGYEQYF.

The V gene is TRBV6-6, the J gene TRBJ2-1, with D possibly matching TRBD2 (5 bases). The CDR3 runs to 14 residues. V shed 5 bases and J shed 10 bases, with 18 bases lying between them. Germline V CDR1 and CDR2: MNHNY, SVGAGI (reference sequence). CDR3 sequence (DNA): TGTGCCAGCAGTCCCCCGACTCACCGCGGGGAGCAGTTCTTC. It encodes CASSPPTHRGEQFF.

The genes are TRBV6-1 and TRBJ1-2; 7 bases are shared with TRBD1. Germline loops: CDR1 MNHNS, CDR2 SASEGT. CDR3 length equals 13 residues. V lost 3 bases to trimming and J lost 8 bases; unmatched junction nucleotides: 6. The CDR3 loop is CASSEDRIGGYTF. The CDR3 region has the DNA TGTGCCAGCAGTGAGGACAGGATAGGCGGCTACACCTTC.

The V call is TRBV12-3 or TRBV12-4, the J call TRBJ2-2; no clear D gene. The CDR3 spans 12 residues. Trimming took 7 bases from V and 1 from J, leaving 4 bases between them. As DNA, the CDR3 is TGTGCCAGCATTCAGAACACCGGGGAGCTGTTTTTT. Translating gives CASIQNTGELFF.

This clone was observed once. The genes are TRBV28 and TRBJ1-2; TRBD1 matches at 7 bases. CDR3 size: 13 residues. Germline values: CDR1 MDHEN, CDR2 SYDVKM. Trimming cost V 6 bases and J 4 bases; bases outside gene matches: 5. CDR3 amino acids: CASRRGQSYGYTF. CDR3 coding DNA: TGTGCCAGCAGAAGGGGACAGAGCTATGGCTACACCTTC.

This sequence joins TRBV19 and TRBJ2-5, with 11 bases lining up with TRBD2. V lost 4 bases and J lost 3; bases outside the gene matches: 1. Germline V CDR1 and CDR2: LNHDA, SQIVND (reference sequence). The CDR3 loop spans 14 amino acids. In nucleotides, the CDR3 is TGTGCCAGTAGTAAACTAGCGGGGGAAGAGACCCAGTACTTC. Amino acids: CASSKLAGEETQYF. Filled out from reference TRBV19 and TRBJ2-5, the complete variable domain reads DGGITQSPKYLFRKEGQNVTLSCEQNLNHDAMYWYRQDPGQGLRLIYYSQIVNDFQKGDIAEGYSVSREKKESFPLTVTSAQKNPTAFYLCASSKLAGEETQYFGPGTRLLVL.

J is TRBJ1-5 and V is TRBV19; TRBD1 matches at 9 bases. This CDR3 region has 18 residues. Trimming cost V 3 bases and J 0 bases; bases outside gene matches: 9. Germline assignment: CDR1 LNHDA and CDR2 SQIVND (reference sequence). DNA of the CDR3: TGTGCCAGTAGTATTAAGACAGGGGGGACCCATAGCAATCAGCCCCAGCATTTT. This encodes CASSIKTGGTHSNQPQHF.

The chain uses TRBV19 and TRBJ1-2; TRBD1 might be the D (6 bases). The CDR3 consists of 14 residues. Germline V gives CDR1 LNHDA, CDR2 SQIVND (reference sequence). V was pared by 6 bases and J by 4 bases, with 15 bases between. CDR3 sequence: CASSGAGVSYGYTF. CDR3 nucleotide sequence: TGTGCCAGTAGCGGGGCAGGGGTGAGCTATGGCTACACCTTC. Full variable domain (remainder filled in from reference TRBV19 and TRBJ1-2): DGGITQSPKYLFRKEGQNVTLSCEQNLNHDAMYWYRQDPGQGLRLIYYSQIVNDFQKGDIAEGYSVSREKKESFPLTVTSAQKNPTAFYLCASSGAGVSYGYTFGSGTRLTVV.